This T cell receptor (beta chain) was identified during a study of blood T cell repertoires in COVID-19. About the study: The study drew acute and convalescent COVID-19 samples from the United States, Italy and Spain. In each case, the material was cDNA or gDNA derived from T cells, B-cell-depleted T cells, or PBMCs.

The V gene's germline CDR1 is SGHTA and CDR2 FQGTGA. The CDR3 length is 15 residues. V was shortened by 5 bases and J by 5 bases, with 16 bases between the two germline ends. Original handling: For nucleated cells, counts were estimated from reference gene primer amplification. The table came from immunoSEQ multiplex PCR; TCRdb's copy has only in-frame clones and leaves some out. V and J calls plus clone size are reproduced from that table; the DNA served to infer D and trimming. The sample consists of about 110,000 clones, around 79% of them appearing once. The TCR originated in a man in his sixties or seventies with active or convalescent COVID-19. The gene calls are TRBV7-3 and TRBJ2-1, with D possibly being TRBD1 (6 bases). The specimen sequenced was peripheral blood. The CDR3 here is CASSGTGFTDNEQFF. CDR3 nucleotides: TGTGCCAGCAGCGGAACAGGGTTTACTGACAATGAGCAGTTCTTC.